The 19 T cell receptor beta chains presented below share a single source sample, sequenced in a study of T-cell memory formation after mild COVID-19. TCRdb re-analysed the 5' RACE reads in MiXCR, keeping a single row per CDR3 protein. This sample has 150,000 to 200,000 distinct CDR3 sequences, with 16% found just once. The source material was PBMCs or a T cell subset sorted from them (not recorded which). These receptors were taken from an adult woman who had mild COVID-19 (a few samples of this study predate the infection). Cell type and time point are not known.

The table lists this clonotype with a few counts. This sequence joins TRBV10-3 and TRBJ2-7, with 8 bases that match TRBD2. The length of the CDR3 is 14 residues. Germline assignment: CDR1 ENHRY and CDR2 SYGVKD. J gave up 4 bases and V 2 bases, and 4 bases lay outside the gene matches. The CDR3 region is CAISEIASGYEQYF. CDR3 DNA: TGTGCCATCAGTGAGATAGCTAGCGGGTACGAGCAGTACTTC.

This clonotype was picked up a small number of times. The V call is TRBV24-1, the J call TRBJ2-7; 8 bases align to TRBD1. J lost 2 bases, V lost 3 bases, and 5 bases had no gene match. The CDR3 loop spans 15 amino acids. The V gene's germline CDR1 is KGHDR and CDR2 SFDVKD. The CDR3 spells CATSDPTGDPYEQYF. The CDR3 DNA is TGTGCCACCAGTGATCCGACAGGGGATCCCTACGAGCAGTACTTC.

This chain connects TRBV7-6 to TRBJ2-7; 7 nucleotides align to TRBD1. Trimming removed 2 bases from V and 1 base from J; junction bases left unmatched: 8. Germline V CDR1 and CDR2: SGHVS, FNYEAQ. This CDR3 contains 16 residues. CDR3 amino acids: CASSLQSRGSSYEQYF. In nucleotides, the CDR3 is TGTGCCAGCAGCTTACAAAGCAGGGGGTCGTCCTACGAGCAGTACTTC.

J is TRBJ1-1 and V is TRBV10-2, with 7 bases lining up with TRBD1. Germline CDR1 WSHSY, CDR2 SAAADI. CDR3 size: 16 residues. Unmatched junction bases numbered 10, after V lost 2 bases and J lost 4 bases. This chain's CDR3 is CASSETANRGSTEAFF. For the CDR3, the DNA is TGCGCCAGCAGTGAGACGGCGAACAGGGGTAGCACTGAAGCTTTCTTT.

As DNA, the CDR3 is TGTGCCAGCAGCTCCTCCAGACAGGCCCCCCACGAGCAGTACTTC. It specifies CASSSSRQAPHEQYF. The rearrangement joins TRBV7-9 to TRBJ2-7; D may be TRBD1 (6 bases). The CDR3 is 15 amino acids. Trimming pared 4 bases from V and 5 bases from J, leaving 18 bases between. Looked up from germline, CDR1 is SEHNR and CDR2 is FQNEAQ (reference sequence).

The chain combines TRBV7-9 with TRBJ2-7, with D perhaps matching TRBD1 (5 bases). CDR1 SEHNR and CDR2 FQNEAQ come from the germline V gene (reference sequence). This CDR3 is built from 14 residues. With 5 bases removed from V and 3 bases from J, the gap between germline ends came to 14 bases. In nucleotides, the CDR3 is TGTGCCAGCAGCCTCCGAAGGGGAATCTACGAGCAGTACTTC. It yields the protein CASSLRRGIYEQYF.

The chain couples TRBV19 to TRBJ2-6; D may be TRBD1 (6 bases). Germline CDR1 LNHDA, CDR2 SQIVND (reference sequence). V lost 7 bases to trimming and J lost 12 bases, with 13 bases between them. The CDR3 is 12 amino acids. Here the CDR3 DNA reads TGTGCCAGTAAAGCCAGGGGCTTCGTCCTGACTTTC. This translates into CASKARGFVLTF.

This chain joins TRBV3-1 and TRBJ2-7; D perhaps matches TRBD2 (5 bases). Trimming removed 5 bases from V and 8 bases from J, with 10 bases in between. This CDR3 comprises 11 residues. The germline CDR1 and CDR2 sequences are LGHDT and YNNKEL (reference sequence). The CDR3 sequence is CASSGLQQQYF. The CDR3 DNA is TGTGCCAGCAGCGGACTGCAACAGCAGTACTTC.

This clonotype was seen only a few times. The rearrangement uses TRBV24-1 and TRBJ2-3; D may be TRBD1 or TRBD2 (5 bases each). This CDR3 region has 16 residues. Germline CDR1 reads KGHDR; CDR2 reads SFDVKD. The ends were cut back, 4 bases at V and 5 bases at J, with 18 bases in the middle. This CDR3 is CATSDPLGVDIDTQYF. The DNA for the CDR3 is TGTGCCACCAGTGACCCCCTGGGGGTGGACATAGATACGCAGTATTTT.

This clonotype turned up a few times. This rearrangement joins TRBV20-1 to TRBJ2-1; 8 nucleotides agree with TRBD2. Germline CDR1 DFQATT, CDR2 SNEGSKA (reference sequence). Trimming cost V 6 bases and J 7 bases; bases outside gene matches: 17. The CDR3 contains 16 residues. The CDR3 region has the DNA TGCAGTGCCCCATATCCGGGCGGGAGGTTCGGAAATGAGCAGTTCTTC. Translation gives CSAPYPGGRFGNEQFF.

CDR3 nucleotide sequence: TGTGCCAGCTCACCGCTTCCGCCAAGGGGAGGGTGGCCCCAGCATTTT. Translated: CASSPLPPRGGWPQHF. J is TRBJ1-5 and V is TRBV18; D might be TRBD1 (5 bases). The CDR3 extends over 16 amino acids. Trimming pared 3 bases from V and 9 bases from J, leaving 21 bases between. The germline V gene encodes CDR1 KGHSH and CDR2 LQKENI.

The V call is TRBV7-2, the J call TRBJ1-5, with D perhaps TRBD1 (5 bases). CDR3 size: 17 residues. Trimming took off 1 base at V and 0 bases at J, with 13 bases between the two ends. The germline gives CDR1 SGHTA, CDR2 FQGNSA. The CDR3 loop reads CASSLGGRFYSNQPQHF. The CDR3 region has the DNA TGTGCCAGCAGCTTAGGGGGACGGTTTTATAGCAATCAGCCCCAGCATTTT.

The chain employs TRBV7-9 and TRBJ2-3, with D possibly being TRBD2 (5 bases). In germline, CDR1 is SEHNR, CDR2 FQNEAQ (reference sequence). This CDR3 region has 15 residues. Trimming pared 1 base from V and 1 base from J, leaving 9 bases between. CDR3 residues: CASSLGEIRTDTQYF. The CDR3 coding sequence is TGTGCCAGCAGCTTAGGGGAGATACGCACAGATACGCAGTATTTT.

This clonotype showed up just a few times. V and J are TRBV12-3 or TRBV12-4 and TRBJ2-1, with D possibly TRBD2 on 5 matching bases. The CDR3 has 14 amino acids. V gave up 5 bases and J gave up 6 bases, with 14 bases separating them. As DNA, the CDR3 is TGTGCCAGCAGTCTACAGAGGGCGGTCAATGAGCAGTTCTTC. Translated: CASSLQRAVNEQFF.

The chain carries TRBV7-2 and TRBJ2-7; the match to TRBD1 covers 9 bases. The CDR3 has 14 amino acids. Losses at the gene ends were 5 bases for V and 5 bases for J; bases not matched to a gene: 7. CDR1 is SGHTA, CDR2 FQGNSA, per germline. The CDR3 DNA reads TGTGCCAGCAGCCGGGACAGGGCGTCCGACGAGCAGTACTTC. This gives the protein CASSRDRASDEQYF.

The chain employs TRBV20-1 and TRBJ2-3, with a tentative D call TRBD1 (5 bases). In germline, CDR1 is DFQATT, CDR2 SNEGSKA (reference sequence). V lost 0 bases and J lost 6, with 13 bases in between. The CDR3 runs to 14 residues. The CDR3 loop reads CSARDARKGDTQYF. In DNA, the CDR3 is TGCAGTGCTAGAGATGCGAGAAAGGGGGATACGCAGTATTTT.

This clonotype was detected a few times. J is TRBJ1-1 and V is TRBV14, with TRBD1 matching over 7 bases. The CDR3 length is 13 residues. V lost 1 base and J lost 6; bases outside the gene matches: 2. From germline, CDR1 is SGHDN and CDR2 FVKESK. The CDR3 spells CASSQAGTAEAFF. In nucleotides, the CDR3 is TGTGCCAGCAGCCAAGCAGGGACAGCTGAAGCTTTCTTT.

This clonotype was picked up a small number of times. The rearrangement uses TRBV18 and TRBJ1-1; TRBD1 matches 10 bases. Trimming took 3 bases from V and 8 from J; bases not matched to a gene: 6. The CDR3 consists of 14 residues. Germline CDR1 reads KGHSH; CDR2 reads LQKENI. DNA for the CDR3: TGTGCCAGCTCACCGGGACAGGGGATTTCGGAAGCTTTCTTT. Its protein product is CASSPGQGISEAFF.

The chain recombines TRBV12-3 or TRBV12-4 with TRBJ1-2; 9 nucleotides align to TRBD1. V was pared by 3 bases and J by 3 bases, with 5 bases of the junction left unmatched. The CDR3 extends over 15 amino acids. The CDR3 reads CASSLGGQGYYGYTF. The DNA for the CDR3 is TGTGCCAGCAGTTTGGGGGGACAGGGTTACTATGGCTACACCTTC.